The sequence of this T cell receptor beta chain was determined in a study of T-cell reconstitution after alpha-beta-depleted transplantation in children. Study results and caveats: Where alpha-beta T cells came from about two months after transplant was reportedly several hundred expanded graft clones. At the one-year point after transplant, T-cell counts and TCRbeta diversity were found to come mostly from T cells that had been newly produced.

Unique molecular identifiers featured in how the TCRbeta library was prepared. TCRdb recomputed calls from the PCR reads with MiXCR, one row per CDR3 protein. This sample has about 140,000 distinct CDR3 sequences, with 8.8% found just once. There are 13 residues in the CDR3. V lost 5 bases, J lost 5 bases, and 10 bases lay in between. CDR1 and CDR2 (germline): MNHEY, SMNVEV (reference sequence). This clonotype was seen at least ten times. The antigen is undetermined. The chain uses TRBV27 and TRBJ1-5; D uncertain. The source of this sequence is a female patient aged 2-15 years who had a stem cell transplant for congenital amegakaryocytic thrombocytopenia, so the T cells may come from the graft donor. The sequenced sample was PBMCs, mostly from graft donor cells, obtained 180 days after TCRalphabeta/CD19-depleted stem cell transplant. DNA of the CDR3: TGTGCCAGCAGTCCCTCGTTATATCAGCCCCAGCATTTT. Translating it yields CASSPSLYQPQHF.